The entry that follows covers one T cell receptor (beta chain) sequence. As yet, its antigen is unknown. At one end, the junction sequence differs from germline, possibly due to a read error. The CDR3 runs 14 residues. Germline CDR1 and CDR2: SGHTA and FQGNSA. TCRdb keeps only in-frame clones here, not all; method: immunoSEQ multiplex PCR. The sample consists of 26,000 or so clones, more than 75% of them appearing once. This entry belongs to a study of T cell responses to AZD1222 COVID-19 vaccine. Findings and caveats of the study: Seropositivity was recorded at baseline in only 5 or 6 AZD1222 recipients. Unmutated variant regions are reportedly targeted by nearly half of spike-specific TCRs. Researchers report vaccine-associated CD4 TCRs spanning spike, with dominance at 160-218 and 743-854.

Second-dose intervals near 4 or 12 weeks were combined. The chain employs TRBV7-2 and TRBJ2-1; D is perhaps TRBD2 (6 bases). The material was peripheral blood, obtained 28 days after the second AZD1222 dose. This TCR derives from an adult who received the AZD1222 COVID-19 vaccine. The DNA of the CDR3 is TGTGCCAGCAGCTTAGGTGCGGGGTACATTGAGCAGTTCTTC. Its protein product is CASSLGAGYIEQFF.